The entry below describes one T cell receptor beta chain. The sample originates from a study of technical replicates of blood from a few donors. The data were produced by immunoSEQ multiplex PCR, yet TCRdb's version contains in-frame clones alone and is incomplete. In the table there are 90,000 to 100,000 clones, around 95% of which are singletons. The CDR3 sequence is 13 residues long. V was trimmed by 3 bases and J by 1 base, leaving 7 bases between them. Per germline, CDR1 SGHRS and CDR2 YFSETQ. The chain carries TRBV5-1 and TRBJ1-1; D is unresolved. The clonotype comes from a human donor in good health. The sequencing input was T cells isolated from PBMCs. The DNA of the CDR3 is TGCGCCAGCAGCTACGCAGAGAACACTGAAGCTTTCTTT. It codes for CASSYAENTEAFF.